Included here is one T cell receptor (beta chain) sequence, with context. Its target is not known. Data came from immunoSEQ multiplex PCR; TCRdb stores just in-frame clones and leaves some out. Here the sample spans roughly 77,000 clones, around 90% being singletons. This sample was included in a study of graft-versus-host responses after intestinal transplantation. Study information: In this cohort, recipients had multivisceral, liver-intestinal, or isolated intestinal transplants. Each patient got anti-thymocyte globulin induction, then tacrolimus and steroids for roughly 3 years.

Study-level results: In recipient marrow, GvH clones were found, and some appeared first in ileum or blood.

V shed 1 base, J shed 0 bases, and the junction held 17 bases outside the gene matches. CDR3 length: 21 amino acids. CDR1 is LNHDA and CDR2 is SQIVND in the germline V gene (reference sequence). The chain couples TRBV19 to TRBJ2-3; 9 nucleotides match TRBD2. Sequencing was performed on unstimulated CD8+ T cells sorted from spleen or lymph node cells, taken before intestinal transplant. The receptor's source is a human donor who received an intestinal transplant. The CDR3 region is CASSIAVEREDFVGSTDTQYF. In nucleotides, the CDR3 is TGTGCCAGTAGTATAGCGGTGGAGCGGGAGGATTTTGTCGGGAGCACAGATACGCAGTATTTT.